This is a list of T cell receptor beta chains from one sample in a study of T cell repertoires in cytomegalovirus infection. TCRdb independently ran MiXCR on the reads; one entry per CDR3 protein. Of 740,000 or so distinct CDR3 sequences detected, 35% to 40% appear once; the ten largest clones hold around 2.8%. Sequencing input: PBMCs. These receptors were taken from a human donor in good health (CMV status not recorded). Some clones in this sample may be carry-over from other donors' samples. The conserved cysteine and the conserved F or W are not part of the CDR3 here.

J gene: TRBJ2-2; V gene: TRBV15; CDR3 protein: ATSKTGLGGELF
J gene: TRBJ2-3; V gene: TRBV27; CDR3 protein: ASSLGYADTQY
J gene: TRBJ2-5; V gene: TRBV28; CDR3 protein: ASSFLGTQETQY
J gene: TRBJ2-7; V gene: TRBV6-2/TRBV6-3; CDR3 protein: ASSSPRLAGVSYEQY
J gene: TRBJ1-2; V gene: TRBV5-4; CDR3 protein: ASSTAGPVYGYT
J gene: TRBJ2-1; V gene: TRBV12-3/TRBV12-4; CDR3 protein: ASRHLLGVGNEQF
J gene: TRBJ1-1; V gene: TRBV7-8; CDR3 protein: ASSHLLGGVTEAF
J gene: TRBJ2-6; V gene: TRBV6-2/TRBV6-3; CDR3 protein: ASSYSLGSGANVLT
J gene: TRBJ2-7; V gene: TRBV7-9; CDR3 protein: ASSSPAYYYEQY
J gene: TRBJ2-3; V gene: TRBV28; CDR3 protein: ASSEEVWATAPSTETQY
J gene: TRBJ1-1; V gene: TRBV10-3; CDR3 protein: AISEDRVGTEAF
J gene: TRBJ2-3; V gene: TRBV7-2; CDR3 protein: ASSLVPGRTDTQY
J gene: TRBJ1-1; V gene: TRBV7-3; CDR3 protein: ARSPLGAGSTEAF
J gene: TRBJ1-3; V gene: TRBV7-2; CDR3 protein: ASSFQGGVNTIY
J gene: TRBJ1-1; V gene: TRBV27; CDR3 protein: ASSLWGTGWGTEAF
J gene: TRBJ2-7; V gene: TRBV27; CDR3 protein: ASSSRTSGTSYEQY
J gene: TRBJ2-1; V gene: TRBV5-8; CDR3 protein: ASSLRASANEQF
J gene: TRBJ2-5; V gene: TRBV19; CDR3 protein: ASSIDRLDQETQY
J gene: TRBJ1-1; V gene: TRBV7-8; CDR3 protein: ASSPGGGTEAF
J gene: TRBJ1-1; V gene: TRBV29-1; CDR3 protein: SALPITGTEAF
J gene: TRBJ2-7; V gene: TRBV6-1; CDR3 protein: ASSEGTSGFDEQY
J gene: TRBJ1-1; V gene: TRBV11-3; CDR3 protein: SSSQEGGTEAF
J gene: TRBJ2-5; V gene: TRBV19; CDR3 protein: ASSSQNGGSQY
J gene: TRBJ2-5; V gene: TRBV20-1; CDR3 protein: SVKRWGSQETQY
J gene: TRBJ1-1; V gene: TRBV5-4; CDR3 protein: ASSFLTRNEAF
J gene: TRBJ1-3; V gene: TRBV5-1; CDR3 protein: ASSDTTGSGNTIY
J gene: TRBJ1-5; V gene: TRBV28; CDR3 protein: ASSLRGGRSQH
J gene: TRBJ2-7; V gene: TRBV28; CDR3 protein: ASSEGQGAYEQY
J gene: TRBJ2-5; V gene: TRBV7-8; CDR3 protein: ASSLPQQSPKETQY
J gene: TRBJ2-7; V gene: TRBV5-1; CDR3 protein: ASSRSHGQGTYEQY
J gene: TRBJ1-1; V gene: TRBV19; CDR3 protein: ASGTGMENTEAF
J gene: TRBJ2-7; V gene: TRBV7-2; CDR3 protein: ASSLDGGGSYEQY
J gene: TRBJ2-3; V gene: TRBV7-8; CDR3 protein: ASSLRTGGSTDTQY
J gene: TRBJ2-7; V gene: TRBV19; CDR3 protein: ARGGRPGVYEQY
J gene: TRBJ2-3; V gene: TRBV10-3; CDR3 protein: ATRKQMVTDTQY
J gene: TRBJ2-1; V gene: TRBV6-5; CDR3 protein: ASSYAGTSYF
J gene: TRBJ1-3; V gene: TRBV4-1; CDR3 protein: ASSQRASRESGNTIY
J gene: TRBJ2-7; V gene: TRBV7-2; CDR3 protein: ASSLRTGMGYEQY
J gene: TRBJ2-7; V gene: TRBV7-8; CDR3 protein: ASSLGRGRDTPYEQY
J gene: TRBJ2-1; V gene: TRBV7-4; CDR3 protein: ASSLSGLQF
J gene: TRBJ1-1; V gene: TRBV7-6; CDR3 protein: ASSPRQGVNRVTEAF
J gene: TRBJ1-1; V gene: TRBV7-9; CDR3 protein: ASSSSLMGMNTEAF
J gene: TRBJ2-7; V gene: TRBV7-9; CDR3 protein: GSSSELARYSYEQY
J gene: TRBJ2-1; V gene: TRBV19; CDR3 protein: ASKGGPLAESYNEQF
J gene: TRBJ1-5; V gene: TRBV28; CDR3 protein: ASNSPGGPIQPQH
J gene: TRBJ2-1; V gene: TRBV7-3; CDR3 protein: ASSKSLAGGGEQF
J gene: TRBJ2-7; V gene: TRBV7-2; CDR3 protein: ASSSQVTSLYEQY
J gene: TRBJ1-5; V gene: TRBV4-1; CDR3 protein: ASSPQAQGYSPGSQPQH
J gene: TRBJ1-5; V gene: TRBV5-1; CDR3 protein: ASSSGDRGNNQPQH
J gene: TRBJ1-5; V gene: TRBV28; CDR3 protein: ASSPPGQGYSQPQH
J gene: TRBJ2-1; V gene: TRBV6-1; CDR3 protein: ASRGGARNNEQF
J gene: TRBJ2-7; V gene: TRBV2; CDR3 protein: ATHDRGLDEQY
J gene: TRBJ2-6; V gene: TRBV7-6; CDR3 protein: ASSSSWGANVLT
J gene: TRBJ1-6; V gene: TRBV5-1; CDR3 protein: ASSFTTGQGNSPLH
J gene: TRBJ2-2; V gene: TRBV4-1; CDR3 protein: ASSQTPSGELF
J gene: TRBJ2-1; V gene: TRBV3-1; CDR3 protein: ASSHDLVEQF
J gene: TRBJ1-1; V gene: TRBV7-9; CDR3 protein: ASSFGRAGAVNTEAF
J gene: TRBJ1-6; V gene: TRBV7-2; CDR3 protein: ASSDLRQGTSPLH
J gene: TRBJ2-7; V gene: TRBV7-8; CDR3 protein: ASSLGGARGDEQY